A selection of T cell receptor beta chains follows, all from one sample in a study of identical twins. Each CDR3 protein gets one entry after TCRdb re-called the 5' RACE reads with MiXCR. This table holds hundreds of thousands of distinct CDR3 sequences, around 9.6% found once. Sequenced: memory (CD45RO+) T cells sorted from blood. These receptors came from a woman between 18 and 29 years old in good health. Each CDR3 is given with its conserved first and last residue. The D gene is left open where the match is weak. Clone size is stated in some rows and not others, as once, few, many or a class when expanded.

CDR3	DNA	D	size	V	J
CASRRRQGRDIQYF	TGTGCCAGCAGAAGAAGACAGGGACGGGACATTCAGTACTTC	TRBD1	few	TRBV6-2/TRBV6-3	TRBJ2-4
CASGLANSKHEQFF	TGTGCCAGCGGACTAGCCAACAGCAAGCATGAGCAGTTCTTC	TRBD2	-	TRBV27	TRBJ2-1
CATRGGHDQPQHF	TGTGCCACCAGGGGGGGGCATGATCAGCCCCAGCATTTT	TRBD1	-	TRBV10-3	TRBJ1-5
CASSRTSGIHEQYF	TGTGCCAGCAGCCGGACTAGCGGGATACACGAGCAGTACTTC	TRBD2	many	TRBV11-2	TRBJ2-7
CSVEAAGVGHTQYF	TGCAGCGTTGAGGCGGCAGGGGTGGGACATACGCAGTATTTT	-	few	TRBV29-1	TRBJ2-3
CASSSQVIYGYTF	TGTGCCAGCAGCTCCCAGGTGATCTATGGCTACACCTTC	-	many	TRBV7-2	TRBJ1-2
CSATLGDTQYF	TGCAGTGCTACTCTAGGGGATACGCAGTATTTT	-	-	TRBV20-1	TRBJ2-3
CASSYGRRGGDTQYF	TGTGCCAGCAGTTACGGGCGAAGGGGAGGAGATACGCAGTATTTT	-	-	TRBV6-5	TRBJ2-3
CASKRLAGGQETQYF	TGCGCCAGCAAGAGGCTAGCGGGAGGTCAAGAGACCCAGTACTTC	TRBD2	-	TRBV5-1	TRBJ2-5
CASRLQGYTEAFF	TGTGCCAGCAGGTTACAGGGCTACACTGAAGCTTTCTTT	-	many	TRBV7-6	TRBJ1-1
CASSPQSQAGANVLTF	TGTGCCAGCTCACCACAAAGTCAGGCTGGGGCCAACGTCCTGACTTTC	-	few	TRBV18	TRBJ2-6
CSVEVQHEQFF	TGCAGCGTTGAAGTCCAGCATGAGCAGTTCTTC	-	many	TRBV29-1	TRBJ2-1
CASSAGPPPAYEQYF	TGTGCCAGCAGCGCAGGGCCCCCGCCCGCTTACGAGCAGTACTTC	-	few	TRBV16	TRBJ2-7
CATSVSFPYNEQFF	TGTGCCACCAGCGTAAGCTTCCCCTACAATGAGCAGTTCTTC	-	many	TRBV15	TRBJ2-1
CASREGLAVYNEQFF	TGTGCCAGCAGGGAGGGACTAGCGGTCTACAATGAGCAGTTCTTC	TRBD2	many	TRBV12-3/TRBV12-4	TRBJ2-1
CASAYDISTAVQYF	TGTGCCAGCGCGTATGACATTTCTACTGCCGTGCAGTACTTC	-	few	TRBV5-6	TRBJ2-7
CASSQLRGRQETQYF	TGTGCCAGCAGCCAACTCAGGGGGCGCCAAGAGACCCAGTACTTC	TRBD1	few	TRBV3-1	TRBJ2-5
CASSYHFTSSTDTQYF	TGTGCCAGCAGTTACCATTTTACTAGTTCGACAGATACGCAGTATTTT	-	many	TRBV6-5	TRBJ2-3
CASSPMGEETQYF	TGTGCCAGCTCACCAATGGGGGAAGAGACCCAGTACTTC	-	few	TRBV18	TRBJ2-5
CASSLWSLGSSYNEQFF	TGTGCCAGCAGTTTGTGGTCCTTAGGGAGCTCCTACAATGAGCAGTTCTTC	-	-	TRBV12-3/TRBV12-4	TRBJ2-1
CASRSGTGDETQYF	TGTGCCAGCAGGTCAGGGACAGGGGATGAGACCCAGTACTTC	TRBD1	many	TRBV7-9	TRBJ2-5
CASSLWGTSLSHEQYF	TGTGCCAGCAGCTTATGGGGGACTAGCTTGTCCCACGAGCAGTACTTC	TRBD2	-	TRBV7-9	TRBJ2-7
CASRESLAKNIQYF	TGTGCCAGCCGGGAGAGTCTAGCCAAAAACATTCAGTACTTC	-	-	TRBV2	TRBJ2-4
CASSVAGVVNQPQHF	TGTGCCAGCAGCGTAGCAGGGGTCGTCAATCAGCCCCAGCATTTT	-	few	TRBV9	TRBJ1-5
CAIGSGTARPGANVLTF	TGTGCCATCGGTTCCGGGACAGCCCGACCTGGGGCCAACGTCCTGACTTTC	TRBD1	few	TRBV10-3	TRBJ2-6
CASSLDPFRSYEQYF	TGTGCCAGCAGCTTAGACCCTTTCCGATCCTACGAGCAGTACTTC	-	-	TRBV7-9	TRBJ2-7
CASSTRDSFGTQYF	TGTGCCAGCAGCACGCGGGACTCCTTTGGGACGCAGTATTTT	-	-	TRBV11-3	TRBJ2-3
CASSLLAGGMETYEQYF	TGTGCCAGCAGCCTTCTAGCGGGAGGGATGGAGACCTACGAGCAGTACTTC	TRBD2	few	TRBV7-2	TRBJ2-7
CASSVRGEKLFF	TGTGCCAGCAGTGTCAGGGGGGAAAAACTGTTTTTT	TRBD1	few	TRBV11-2	TRBJ1-4
CASSPRFGGLAKNIQYF	TGTGCCAGCAGCCCACGTTTTGGGGGGCTGGCCAAAAACATTCAGTACTTC	-	-	TRBV7-6	TRBJ2-4
CASSPGTSVTDTQYF	TGTGCCAGCAGTCCCGGGACTAGCGTCACAGATACGCAGTATTTT	TRBD2	many	TRBV12-3/TRBV12-4	TRBJ2-3
CASRRDGSSNTIYF	TGTGCCAGCCGCCGGGACGGATCCTCAAACACCATATATTTT	-	few	TRBV6-2/TRBV6-3	TRBJ1-3
CASSLLPSGSGEQYF	TGTGCCAGCAGCTTGTTACCGTCTGGTTCGGGCGAGCAGTACTTC	-	few	TRBV5-5	TRBJ2-7
CSLKTYQETQYF	TGCAGCTTGAAGACGTACCAAGAGACCCAGTACTTC	-	few	TRBV29-1	TRBJ2-5
CASSSPIETQYF	TGTGCCAGCAGCTCCCCAATCGAGACCCAGTACTTC	-	many	TRBV7-9	TRBJ2-5
CASSLDVGYRNEQFF	TGTGCCAGCAGCTTGGACGTAGGGTATAGGAATGAGCAGTTCTTC	-	few	TRBV13	TRBJ2-1
CASSQPNMGFLTGELFF	TGCGCCAGCAGCCAGCCAAATATGGGCTTTTTAACCGGGGAGCTGTTTTTT	-	few	TRBV4-1	TRBJ2-2
CASTLTGTGDGELFF	TGCGCCAGCACCCTGACCGGGACAGGGGACGGGGAGCTGTTTTTT	TRBD1	few	TRBV4-1	TRBJ2-2
CASSLVGVVDSPLHF	TGTGCCAGCAGTTTAGTTGGGGTGGTGGATTCACCCCTCCACTTT	-	few	TRBV28	TRBJ1-6
CASSQESSYNSPLHF	TGCGCCAGCAGCCAGGAGAGCTCCTATAATTCACCCCTCCACTTT	-	few	TRBV4-3	TRBJ1-6
CASQPGGSTEAFF	TGTGCCAGCCAGCCGGGGGGAAGCACTGAAGCTTTCTTT	-	few	TRBV2	TRBJ1-1
CSAIQSGRTDTQYF	TGCAGTGCCATCCAAAGCGGTCGCACAGATACGCAGTATTTT	-	-	TRBV20-1	TRBJ2-3